This TCR beta chain was captured by sequencing in a study of identical twins. As to this clonotype: Its target is not known.

Whole-study findings and limits: Twins' surplus sharing was weaker for beta out-of-frame sequences.

The V end lost 3 bases, the J end lost 8 bases, and 16 bases lay between the germline ends. Germline lookup yields CDR1 LGHDT and CDR2 YNNKEL (reference sequence). This CDR3 is built from 15 residues. Via MiXCR, TCRdb re-called the 5' RACE reads, giving one row per CDR3 protein. This table has some 300,000 distinct CDR3 sequences, more than 9% appearing once. Separately, the same data were catalogued under a study of yellow fever vaccine responses in identical twins.

Sequences were obtained from CD8+ T cells sorted from blood. This chain connects TRBV3-1 to TRBJ1-4; maybe TRBD1 (5 bases). The origin of this receptor is a woman aged 18-29 years in good health. The CDR3 region is CASSQFWGDGEKLFF. The CDR3 DNA sequence: TGTGCCAGCAGCCAGTTCTGGGGGGACGGGGAAAAACTGTTTTTT.